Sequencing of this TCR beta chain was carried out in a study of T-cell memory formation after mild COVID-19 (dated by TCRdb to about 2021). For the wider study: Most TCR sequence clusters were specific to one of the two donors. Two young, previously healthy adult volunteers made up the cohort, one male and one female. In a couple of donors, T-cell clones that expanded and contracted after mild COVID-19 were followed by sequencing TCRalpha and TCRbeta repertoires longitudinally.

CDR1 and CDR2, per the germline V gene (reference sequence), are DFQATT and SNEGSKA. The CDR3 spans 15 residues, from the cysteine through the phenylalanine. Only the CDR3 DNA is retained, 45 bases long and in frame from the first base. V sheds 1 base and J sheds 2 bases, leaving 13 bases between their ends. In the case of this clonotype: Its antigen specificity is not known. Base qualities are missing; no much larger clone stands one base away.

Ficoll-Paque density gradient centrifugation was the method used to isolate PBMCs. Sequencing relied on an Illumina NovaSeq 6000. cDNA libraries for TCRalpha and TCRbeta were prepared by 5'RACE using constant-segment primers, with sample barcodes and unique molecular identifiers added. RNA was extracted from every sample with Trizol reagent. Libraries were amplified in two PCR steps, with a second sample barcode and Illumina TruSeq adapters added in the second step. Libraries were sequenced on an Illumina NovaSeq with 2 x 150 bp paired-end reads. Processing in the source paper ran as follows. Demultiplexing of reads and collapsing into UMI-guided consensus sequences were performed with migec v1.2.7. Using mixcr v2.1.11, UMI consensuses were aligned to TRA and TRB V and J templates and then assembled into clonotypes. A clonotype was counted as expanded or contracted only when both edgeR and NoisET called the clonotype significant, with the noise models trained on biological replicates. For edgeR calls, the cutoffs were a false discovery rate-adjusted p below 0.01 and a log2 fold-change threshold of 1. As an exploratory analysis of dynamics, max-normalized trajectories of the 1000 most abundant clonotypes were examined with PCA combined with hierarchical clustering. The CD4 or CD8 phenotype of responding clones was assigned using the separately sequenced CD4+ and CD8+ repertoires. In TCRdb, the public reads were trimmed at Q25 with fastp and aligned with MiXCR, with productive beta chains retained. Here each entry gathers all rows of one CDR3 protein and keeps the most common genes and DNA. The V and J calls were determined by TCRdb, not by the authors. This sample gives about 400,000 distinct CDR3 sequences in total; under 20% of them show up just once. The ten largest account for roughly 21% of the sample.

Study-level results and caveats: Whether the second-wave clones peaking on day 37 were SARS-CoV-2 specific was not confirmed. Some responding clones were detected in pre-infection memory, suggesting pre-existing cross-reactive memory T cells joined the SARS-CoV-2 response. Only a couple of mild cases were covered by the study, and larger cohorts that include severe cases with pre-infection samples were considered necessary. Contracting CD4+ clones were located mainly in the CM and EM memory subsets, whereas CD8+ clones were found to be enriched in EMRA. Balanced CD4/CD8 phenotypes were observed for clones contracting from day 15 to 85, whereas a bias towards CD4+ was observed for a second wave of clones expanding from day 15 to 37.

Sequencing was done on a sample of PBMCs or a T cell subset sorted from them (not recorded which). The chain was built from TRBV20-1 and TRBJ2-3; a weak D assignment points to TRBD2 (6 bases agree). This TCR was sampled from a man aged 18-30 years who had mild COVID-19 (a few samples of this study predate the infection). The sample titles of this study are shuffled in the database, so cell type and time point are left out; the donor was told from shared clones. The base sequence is TGCAGTGCTAGAGTAGCGGTGGGCCCCACAGATACGCAGTATTTT. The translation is CSARVAVGPTDTQYF.